One sample yielded the 27 T cell receptor beta chains listed below, sequenced in a study of blood T cell repertoires in COVID-19. Sequencing was performed with immunoSEQ multiplex PCR; in TCRdb, only in-frame clones are kept and a portion is missing. The sample lists hundreds of thousands of clones; more than 75% were seen once. Material for sequencing was PBMCs or T cells enriched from blood (not recorded which). These receptors all stem from a man aged 18-30 years who had recovered from COVID-19.

This chain joins TRBV5-1 and TRBJ1-3, with a tentative D call TRBD1 (5 bases). The CDR3 extends over 16 amino acids. The V gene's germline CDR1 is SGHRS and CDR2 YFSETQ. Trimming shortened V by 3 bases and J by 0 bases, and 13 bases separated the two germline ends. Here the CDR3 DNA reads TGCGCCAGCAGCTCCCGGGGGGGAGTCTCTGGAAACACCATATATTTT. As protein: CASSSRGGVSGNTIYF.

On this clone: The same CDR3 also results from other DNA sequences found in this sample. V gene TRBV12-3 or TRBV12-4 combines with J gene TRBJ2-1; D is undetermined. This CDR3 comprises 11 residues. Trimming took 3 bases from V and 7 from J, leaving 4 bases between them. The CDR3 region is CASSFINEQFF. The CDR3, as DNA: TGTGCCAGCAGTTTTATTAATGAGCAGTTCTTC.

V usage is TRBV4-1 and J usage is TRBJ1-1; 8 nucleotides agree with TRBD1. The CDR3 has 15 residues. V lost 3 bases, J lost 4 bases, and 7 bases stayed unmatched. The germline CDR1 and CDR2 sequences are MGHRA and YSYEKL. CDR3: CASSHFGQGGTEAFF. CDR3 nucleotide sequence: TGCGCCAGCAGCCACTTTGGACAGGGTGGCACTGAAGCTTTCTTT.

V and J are TRBV11-3 and TRBJ2-1, with 7 positions matching TRBD2. CDR1 is SGHNT and CDR2 is YENEEA in the germline V gene. The CDR3 has 12 residues. The trim removed 5 bases at V and 11 bases at J, leaving 6 bases unmatched. CDR3 in amino acids: CASSHLAEQQFF. The CDR3 region has the DNA TGTGCCAGCAGCCACCTAGCGGAACAGCAGTTCTTC. The full variable domain, rest sourced from reference TRBV11-3 and TRBJ2-1, is EAGVVQSPRYKIIEKKQPVAFWCNPISGHNTLYWYLQNLGQGPELLIRYENEEAVDDSQLPKDRFSAERLKGVDSTLKIQPAELGDSAVYLCASSHLAEQQFFGPGTRLTVL.

This sequence joins TRBV2 and TRBJ1-1; 10 nucleotides line up with TRBD1. Germline CDR1 and CDR2: SNHLY and FYNNEI. With 6 bases clipped from V and 2 bases from J, the junction kept 6 bases outside the gene matches. The CDR3 totals 15 residues. The CDR3 loop is CASRSDRGHNTEAFF. The DNA of the CDR3 is TGTGCCAGCAGATCCGACAGGGGGCACAACACTGAAGCTTTCTTT.

This sequence joins TRBV19 and TRBJ1-3, with D uncertain. CDR1 LNHDA and CDR2 SQIVND come from the germline V gene (reference sequence). This CDR3 comprises 15 residues. V gave up 2 bases and J gave up 4 bases, with 12 bases separating them. CDR3 region: CASSISPETGNTIYF. The CDR3 nucleotides are TGTGCCAGTAGTATATCCCCAGAAACGGGAAACACCATATATTTT.

The chain joins TRBV15 to TRBJ1-2; 9 bases agree with TRBD1. Germline V gives CDR1 LNHNV, CDR2 YYDKDF (reference sequence). The CDR3 spans 15 residues. With V trimmed by 5 bases and J by 2 bases, 6 bases remained unmatched. The CDR3 spells CATSWGQGENYGYTF. In nucleotides, the CDR3 is TGTGCCACCAGCTGGGGACAGGGTGAGAACTATGGCTACACCTTC.

The V gene is TRBV10-3, the J gene TRBJ2-7, with TRBD2 matching 7 bases. This CDR3 region has 13 residues. Germline CDR1 reads ENHRY; CDR2 reads SYGVKD. Unmatched junction bases numbered 9, after V lost 8 bases and J lost 5 bases. The DNA for the CDR3 is TGTGCCATCGGGGGGAGCGGGAAAGACGAGCAGTACTTC. Protein: CAIGGSGKDEQYF.

The chain combines TRBV5-8 with TRBJ1-1; D gene unclear. The germline V and J ends were trimmed by 4 bases and 4 bases, with 20 bases remaining between them. This CDR3 has 16 residues. Germline lookup yields CDR1 SGHTS and CDR2 YDEGEE. For the CDR3, the DNA is TGTGCCAGCAGCGCCCACGGGGTGTCGTTAGGCACTGAAGCTTTCTTT. The encoded protein is CASSAHGVSLGTEAFF.

The CDR3 DNA reads as TGCAGCGTTACTACAGGGGCCGGGGAGCTGTTTTTT. Translating it yields CSVTTGAGELFF. The chain has TRBV29-1 and TRBJ2-2, with 7 positions matching TRBD1. J lost 6 bases, V lost 5 bases, and 3 bases had no gene match. The germline CDR1 and CDR2 sequences are SQVTM and ANQGSEA. The CDR3 is made up of 12 amino acids.

This clone showed up just a few times. The chain's CDR3 is CASSEAFTLGGRAYGYTF. Written as DNA, the CDR3 is TGTGCCAGCAGTGAAGCGTTCACCCTAGGCGGCAGAGCCTATGGCTACACCTTC. The chain combines TRBV6-1 with TRBJ1-2, with unresolved D. The CDR3 extends over 18 amino acids. The V end was cut by 0 bases, the J end by 4 bases, with 21 bases between. CDR1 and CDR2 (germline): MNHNS, SASEGT.

The chain has TRBV27 and TRBJ1-1, with D perhaps TRBD1 (6 bases). V gave up 5 bases and J gave up 11 bases, with 15 bases separating them. The CDR3 loop spans 12 amino acids. Per germline, CDR1 MNHEY and CDR2 SMNVEV (reference sequence). CDR3 coding DNA: TGTGCCAGCAGTACCTTTACAGGGAATGCTTTCTTT. Its translation: CASSTFTGNAFF.

Details on this clone: A junction end diverges from the germline sequence, so it may reflect a read error. The chain carries TRBV18 and TRBJ1-6; 7 bases map to TRBD1. This CDR3 is built from 15 residues. Germline V gene lookup returns CDR1 KGHSH and CDR2 LQKENI. This chain's CDR3 is CASSPPGTVNPPLHF. The CDR3 DNA is TGTGCCAGCTCACCTCCCGGGACAGTTAATCCACCCCTCCACTTT.

V gene TRBV28 combines with J gene TRBJ1-2, with 10 bases matching TRBD1. V was pared by 5 bases and J by 4 bases, with 7 bases of the junction left unmatched. This CDR3 has 15 amino acids. Germline values: CDR1 MDHEN, CDR2 SYDVKM. CDR3: CASSRQGAQGYGYTF. As DNA, the CDR3 is TGTGCCAGCAGTCGACAGGGGGCGCAAGGCTATGGCTACACCTTC.

The J gene is TRBJ2-2, the V gene TRBV19; 7 bases agree with TRBD1. Germline CDR1 reads LNHDA; CDR2 reads SQIVND (reference sequence). Germline trimming cut 5 bases from V and 5 bases from J; bases unmatched to any gene: 11. The CDR3 consists of 16 residues. CDR3 sequence (DNA): TGTGCCAGTAGTTTTTCTCTTCAACAGGGGACCGGGGAGCTGTTTTTT. Translating gives CASSFSLQQGTGELFF.

The gene calls are TRBV6-1 and TRBJ2-1, with D maybe TRBD2 (5 bases). Germline CDR1 and CDR2: MNHNS and SASEGT. V was shortened by 2 bases and J by 11 bases, with 13 bases between the two germline ends. The CDR3 is 13 amino acids. The CDR3 DNA sequence: TGTGCCAGCAGTGAACAAGGACTTAATAAGCAGTTCTTC. Translating gives CASSEQGLNKQFF.

This clone was seen once. In DNA form, the CDR3 reads TGTGCCAGCAGCCCCTGGGGTAGCGGGAGGACAGATACGCAGTATTTT. It codes for CASSPWGSGRTDTQYF. The V gene is TRBV7-9, the J gene TRBJ2-3; the match to TRBD2 covers 10 bases. This CDR3 region has 16 residues. After removal of 5 bases from V and 3 bases from J, the junction contained 8 bases not matched to a gene. Germline V gene data show CDR1 as SEHNR and CDR2 as FQNEAQ (reference sequence).

The V call is TRBV7-8, the J call TRBJ2-1; 9 positions agree with TRBD2. Trimming cost V 8 bases and J 1 base; bases outside gene matches: 3. Germline CDR1 is SGHVS and CDR2 is FQNEAQ. The CDR3 sequence is 14 residues long. The CDR3 coding sequence is TGTGCCAGCCGAGCGGGGGGTTCCTACAATGAGCAGTTCTTC. Translating it yields CASRAGGSYNEQFF.

The chain joins TRBV25-1 to TRBJ2-7; 7 bases are shared with TRBD2. V lost 6 bases, J lost 2 bases, and 7 bases stayed unmatched. The CDR3 contains 14 residues. Germline V gene lookup returns CDR1 MGHDK and CDR2 SYGVNS. The CDR3 is CASSPGGEAYEQYF. The CDR3 nucleotides are TGTGCCAGCAGCCCGGGAGGAGAGGCCTACGAGCAGTACTTC.

The V and J genes are TRBV12-5 and TRBJ2-3; weak D call: TRBD2 (6 bases). Trimming removed 2 bases at V and 1 base at J, with 10 bases between. Germline CDR1 LGHNT, CDR2 FRNRAP. There are 15 residues in the CDR3. The DNA for the CDR3 is TGTGCTAGTGGTTTGCATGCGGGGCGCACAGATACGCAGTATTTT. This encodes CASGLHAGRTDTQYF. Based on the CDR3 plus reference TRBV12-5 and TRBJ2-3, the full variable domain is DARVTQTPRHKVTEMGQEVTMRCQPILGHNTVFWYRQTMMQGLELLAYFRNRAPLDDSGMPKDRFSAEMPDATLATLKIQPSEPRDSAVYFCASGLHAGRTDTQYFGPGTRLTVL.

The rearrangement uses TRBV11-3 and TRBJ2-2; possible D gene TRBD1, 5 bases. Per the germline V gene, CDR1 is SGHNT and CDR2 is YENEEA. The CDR3 is 16 amino acids. V lost 1 base to trimming and J lost 7 bases, with 16 bases between them. The CDR3 DNA reads as TGTGCCAGCAGCTTAGGGATTGGCGCAGGGATCGGGGAGCTGTTTTTT. This encodes CASSLGIGAGIGELFF.

CDR3 nucleotide sequence: TGTGCCGTCAAGGCCGGGGAGGCCTACGAGCAGTACTTC. Translating gives CAVKAGEAYEQYF. The chain uses TRBV2 and TRBJ2-7; perhaps TRBD2 as D (6 bases). Germline V gene sequence: CDR1 SNHLY, CDR2 FYNNEI. The CDR3 totals 13 residues. Trimming stripped 11 bases from V and 2 bases from J, with 16 bases between.

The J gene is TRBJ1-1, the V gene TRBV4-1, with a weak D call TRBD1 (6 bases). With 3 bases removed from V and 5 bases from J, the gap between germline ends came to 13 bases. Germline lookup yields CDR1 MGHRA and CDR2 YSYEKL. This CDR3 has 14 residues. CDR3: CASSHRGASTEAFF. The CDR3 coding sequence is TGCGCCAGCAGCCATCGGGGGGCGTCAACTGAAGCTTTCTTT.

The sample holds one count of this clone. Written as DNA, the CDR3 is TGTGCCAGCAAAACGGGACAGGGAATGGCCGGGGAGCTGTTTTTT. It translates to CASKTGQGMAGELFF. The J gene is TRBJ2-2, the V gene TRBV2, with 9 nucleotides matching TRBD1. The CDR3 consists of 15 residues. Germline V gives CDR1 SNHLY, CDR2 FYNNEI. The junction had 9 bases not matched to a gene; V was cut back by 7 bases and J by 6 bases.

This clone was counted between two and nine times. CDR3 sequence (DNA): TGTGCCAGCAGTGATTCTGTGACAGGCTCTGGAAACACCATATATTTT. It is translated as CASSDSVTGSGNTIYF. The chain combines TRBV6-1 with TRBJ1-3; D possibly corresponds to TRBD1 (6 bases). The CDR3 extends over 16 amino acids. The V and J ends lost 3 bases and 0 bases respectively, with 12 bases between them. The germline CDR1 and CDR2 sequences are MNHNS and SASEGT.

V and J are TRBV7-9 and TRBJ2-5; TRBD2 agrees at 11 bases. The germline gives CDR1 SEHNR, CDR2 FQNEAQ (reference sequence). The CDR3 is 16 amino acids. Trimming at V came to 3 bases and at J to 2 bases, leaving 5 bases not matched to a gene. CDR3 region: CASSLQLAGVQETQYF. The CDR3 bases are TGTGCCAGCAGCTTGCAACTAGCGGGGGTACAAGAGACCCAGTACTTC. The variable domain in full, completed from reference TRBV7-9 and TRBJ2-5, reads DTGVSQNPRHKITKRGQNVTFRCDPISEHNRLYWYRQTLGQGPEFLTYFQNEAQLEKSRLLSDRFSAERPKGSFSTLEIQRTEQGDSAMYLCASSLQLAGVQETQYFGPGTRLLVL.

The V gene is TRBV19, the J gene TRBJ1-2; D perhaps matches TRBD1 (6 bases). V dropped 5 bases and J dropped 6 bases, with 13 bases sitting between them. This CDR3 has 13 residues. Germline CDR1 LNHDA, CDR2 SQIVND (reference sequence). Here the CDR3 reads CASSPGETNGYTF. In DNA, the CDR3 is TGTGCCAGTAGTCCAGGGGAGACGAATGGCTACACCTTC.